This record concerns one T cell receptor (beta chain) sequence. Its antigen is still unknown. These data originate in a study of cytomegalovirus exposure and HLA in healthy donors. Study-wide points: TCR beta chain V- and J-gene trimming was linked, in a later analysis, to a missense variant in DCLRE1C. Among TCR beta chains, those listed as cytomegalovirus-associated numbered over 150. Looking again later, the authors saw that most CMV-associated TCR beta chains seemed HLA-restricted.

PCR employed 60 Vbeta and 13 Jbeta primers. Sequencing was performed with immunoSEQ multiplex PCR; in TCRdb, only in-frame clones are kept and a portion is missing. The table has approximately 120,000 clones, roughly 71% seen once. With V trimmed by 2 bases and J by 4 bases, 10 bases remained unmatched. This CDR3 comprises 15 residues. Germline CDR1 and CDR2: GTSNPN and SVGIG (reference sequence). Material: PBMCs. The receptor's source is a woman between 70 and 85 years old in good health and CMV-seropositive. The chain combines TRBV30 with TRBJ2-7; 8 nucleotides match TRBD2. The CDR3, as DNA: TGTGCCTGGAGTCCCGGGGTCGGGGGGGTTTACGAGCAGTACTTC. Amino acid sequence: CAWSPGVGGVYEQYF.